These 22 T cell receptor beta chains originate from one sample sequenced in a study of CD8 T cells in Susac syndrome. cDNA came from roughly 0.5 to 1 ug RNA primed by random hexamers. TCRdb used MiXCR to reprocess the immunoSEQ multiplex PCR reads, holding one entry per CDR3 protein. Of 300,000 to 350,000 distinct CDR3 sequences detected, around 92% appear once; the ten largest clones hold roughly 0.059%. Input material: CD4+ T cells from PBMCs. Receptors originate from a human donor with multiple sclerosis.

The chain links TRBV10-2 to TRBJ2-5; 10 bases map to TRBD1. The CDR3 is made up of 16 amino acids. CDR1 and CDR2 from the germline V gene are WSHSY and SAAADI. V gave up 6 bases and J gave up 5 bases; unmatched junction bases: 12. The CDR3 DNA reads TGCGCCAGCAGAGCCTCCGGGACAGGGGCGTCGGAGACCCAGTACTTC. Translated, it gives CASRASGTGASETQYF.

The chain is built from TRBV20-1 and TRBJ1-5; weak D call: TRBD1 (6 bases). Germline V lookup: CDR1 DFQATT, CDR2 SNEGSKA (reference sequence). The CDR3 contains 15 residues. V lost 1 base and J 9 bases, leaving 19 bases between the germline ends. CDR3 nucleotide sequence: TGCAGTGCTAGAGGAGCAAACAGGGATTCGGGGCCCCAGCATTTT. Residues: CSARGANRDSGPQHF.

The V gene is TRBV15, the J gene TRBJ2-7; no firm D call. Trimming pared 3 bases from V and 1 base from J, leaving 13 bases between. The CDR3 spans 15 residues. Germline V gives CDR1 LNHNV, CDR2 YYDKDF (reference sequence). DNA of the CDR3: TGTGCCACCAGCAGTTCTCGTGGGATTTCCTACGAGCAGTACTTC. This encodes CATSSSRGISYEQYF.

The chain employs TRBV7-2 and TRBJ2-7; TRBD2 agrees at 9 bases. Germline lookup yields CDR1 SGHTA and CDR2 FQGNSA. V was clipped by 3 bases and J by 3 bases; unmatched bases: 15. The CDR3 sequence is 18 residues long. The CDR3 protein is CASSFGASGISSGYEQYF. CDR3 DNA sequence: TGTGCCAGCAGCTTTGGCGCTAGCGGGATCTCGAGCGGCTACGAGCAGTACTTC.

The V gene is TRBV7-9, the J gene TRBJ2-2; no reliable D call. The V end was cut by 3 bases, the J end by 5 bases, with 16 bases between. Germline values: CDR1 SEHNR, CDR2 FQNEAQ (reference sequence). This CDR3 contains 16 residues. The CDR3 DNA follows: TGTGCCAGCAGCTTTGTTCGATACCAAACTACCGGGGAGCTGTTTTTT. Its translation is CASSFVRYQTTGELFF.

V is TRBV7-3 and J is TRBJ2-5; 10 bases align to TRBD2. The CDR3 runs to 14 residues. From germline, CDR1 is SGHTA and CDR2 FQGTGA. The junction had 4 bases not matched to a gene; V was cut back by 5 bases and J by 4 bases. Written as DNA, the CDR3 is TGTGCCAGCAGCCCAACTAGCGGGGTAGAGACCCAGTACTTC. Its translation is CASSPTSGVETQYF.

The chain is built from TRBV5-1 and TRBJ2-1; 10 bases align to TRBD1. V shed 7 bases and J 8 bases; nucleotides not matched to a gene: 9. CDR1 is SGHRS, CDR2 YFSETQ, per germline. The CDR3 totals 14 residues. CDR3 bases: TGCGCCAGCGGACGGGACAGGGGTGGGCATGAGCAGTTCTTC. Translated, it gives CASGRDRGGHEQFF.

The chain combines TRBV7-9 with TRBJ1-2; perhaps TRBD1 as D (5 bases). This CDR3 comprises 16 residues. V shed 5 bases and J shed 4 bases, with 20 bases lying between them. In germline, CDR1 is SEHNR, CDR2 FQNEAQ (reference sequence). This CDR3 is CASSPPGSEGLYGYTF. DNA for the CDR3: TGTGCCAGCAGCCCCCCCGGGAGTGAGGGACTCTATGGCTACACCTTC.

This clonotype was observed a single time. The chain combines TRBV6-5 with TRBJ2-7; D may be TRBD1 (5 bases). The V gene lost 5 bases and the J gene lost 1 base, with 15 bases spanning the gap. Germline V lookup: CDR1 MNHEY, CDR2 SVGAGI. This CDR3 spans 15 amino acids. The CDR3 region has the DNA TGTGCCAGCAGTAAGGGGTGGGGCAGATCCTACGAGCAGTACTTC. Residues: CASSKGWGRSYEQYF.

The rearrangement links TRBV5-1 to TRBJ2-1; TRBD2 matches at 8 bases. The CDR3 sequence is 16 residues long. The V and J ends lost 0 bases and 2 bases, in that order; junction bases with no gene match: 4. From germline, CDR1 is SGHRS and CDR2 YFSETQ. CDR3 DNA: TGCGCCAGCAGCTTGGGAACGGGAGGGCCCTACAATGAGCAGTTCTTC. It specifies CASSLGTGGPYNEQFF.

This chain uses TRBV24-1 with TRBJ1-4; 9 bases line up with TRBD1. Germline CDR1 KGHDR, CDR2 SFDVKD. V lost 4 bases, J lost 8 bases, and 10 bases stayed unmatched. The CDR3 length is 16 residues. The CDR3 DNA sequence: TGTGCCACCAGTGAAACTAAACAGGGGGCGGCGGAAAAACTGTTTTTT. Protein: CATSETKQGAAEKLFF.

The rearrangement joins TRBV4-1 to TRBJ2-7, with unresolved D. Germline assignment: CDR1 MGHRA and CDR2 YSYEKL. This CDR3 is 14 amino acids long. The V end lost 0 bases, the J end lost 6 bases, and 12 bases lay between the germline ends. The DNA of the CDR3 is TGCGCCAGCAGCCAAGATAGGACGGGTTCCGAGCAGTACTTC. As protein: CASSQDRTGSEQYF.

The chain is built from TRBV5-4 and TRBJ2-4; tentative D call: TRBD1 (5 bases). The CDR3 covers 15 residues. V was cut by 0 bases and J by 7 bases, with 14 bases left in between. Germline-derived CDR1 and CDR2 are SGHNT and YYREEE (reference sequence). The CDR3 here is CASSLGGLSRNIQYF. The CDR3 nucleotides read TGTGCCAGCAGCTTGGGGGGCCTAAGCCGGAACATTCAGTACTTC.

CDR3 in DNA: TGTGCCAGCAGTGAGTGGTCCCCACAGGGGGAAGCTTTCTTT. Translated, it gives CASSEWSPQGEAFF. The gene calls are TRBV2 and TRBJ1-1; 7 positions agree with TRBD1. J was trimmed by 8 bases and V by 3 bases; bases with no gene match: 9. Germline values: CDR1 SNHLY, CDR2 FYNNEI. The CDR3 spans 14 residues.

The genes are TRBV5-6 and TRBJ1-1, with TRBD1 as a possible D gene (6 bases). This CDR3 comprises 15 residues. The V and J ends lost 1 base and 4 bases respectively, with 14 bases between them. From germline, CDR1 is SGHDT and CDR2 YYEEEE. The CDR3 bases are TGTGCCAGCAGCTTGTGGGGGAACAGGGTCACTGAAGCTTTCTTT. Amino acids: CASSLWGNRVTEAFF.

V is TRBV29-1 and J is TRBJ1-2; maybe TRBD1 (5 bases). In germline, CDR1 is SQVTM, CDR2 ANQGSEA. The CDR3 is 12 residues long. Trimming took off 4 bases at V and 4 bases at J, with 10 bases between the two ends. CDR3 DNA: TGCAGCGTTGGAGACAGCCGCTATGGCTACACCTTC. It codes for CSVGDSRYGYTF. Variable domain in full (rest from reference TRBV29-1 and TRBJ1-2): SAVISQKPSRDICQRGTSLTIQCQVDSQVTMMFWYRQQPGQSLTLIATANQGSEATYESGFVIDKFPISRPNLTFSTLTVSNMSPEDSSIYLCSVGDSRYGYTFGSGTRLTVV.

This chain uses TRBV2 with TRBJ2-7; 9 bases align to TRBD2. V was pared by 4 bases and J by 1 base, with 5 bases of the junction left unmatched. Germline V lookup: CDR1 SNHLY, CDR2 FYNNEI. CDR3 length: 15 residues. CDR3 DNA: TGTGCCAGCAGTGCCACGACTAGCGGATCCTACGAGCAGTACTTC. Translation: CASSATTSGSYEQYF.

The chain has TRBV7-2 and TRBJ1-1; perhaps TRBD1 as D (6 bases). The germline V and J ends were trimmed by 5 bases and 10 bases, with 14 bases remaining between them. This CDR3 is built from 12 residues. Germline V gene data show CDR1 as SGHTA and CDR2 as FQGNSA. For the CDR3, the DNA is TGTGCCAGCAGCCCCGGGGGGCCAGGAGCTTTCTTT. It specifies CASSPGGPGAFF.

The V call is TRBV12-3 or TRBV12-4, the J call TRBJ1-2; 12 nucleotides agree with TRBD1. V lost 6 bases, J lost 7 bases, and 6 bases stayed unmatched. The CDR3 is 14 amino acids. The CDR3: CASSLRDRGLGYTF. In DNA, the CDR3 is TGTGCCAGCAGCCTCCGGGACAGGGGGCTTGGCTACACCTTC.

A few counts support this clonotype. The chain recombines TRBV5-1 with TRBJ2-6; D remains unclear. The CDR3 is made up of 15 amino acids. From germline, CDR1 is SGHRS and CDR2 YFSETQ. V was shortened by 3 bases and J by 0 bases, with 7 bases between the two germline ends. CDR3 region: CASSSPPSGANVLTF. CDR3 coding DNA: TGCGCCAGCAGCTCCCCTCCCTCTGGGGCCAACGTCCTGACTTTC.

This rearrangement joins TRBV4-3 to TRBJ2-7, with D uncertain. The CDR3 loop spans 14 amino acids. The V end lost 4 bases, the J end lost 4 bases, and 14 bases lay between the germline ends. Germline CDR1 and CDR2: LGHNA and YSLEER. CDR3 region: CASSRGLGDYEQYF. The CDR3 DNA reads as TGCGCCAGCAGCCGCGGATTGGGCGATTACGAGCAGTACTTC.

The genes are TRBV4-3 and TRBJ2-1; TRBD2 aligns across 10 bases. CDR3 length: 15 amino acids. The germline CDR1 and CDR2 sequences are LGHNA and YSLEER. After removal of 4 bases from V and 7 bases from J, the junction contained 7 bases not matched to a gene. Here the CDR3 DNA reads TGCGCCAGCAGCCCTAGCGGGGGACGTGGGAATGAGCAGTTCTTC. Protein product: CASSPSGGRGNEQFF.